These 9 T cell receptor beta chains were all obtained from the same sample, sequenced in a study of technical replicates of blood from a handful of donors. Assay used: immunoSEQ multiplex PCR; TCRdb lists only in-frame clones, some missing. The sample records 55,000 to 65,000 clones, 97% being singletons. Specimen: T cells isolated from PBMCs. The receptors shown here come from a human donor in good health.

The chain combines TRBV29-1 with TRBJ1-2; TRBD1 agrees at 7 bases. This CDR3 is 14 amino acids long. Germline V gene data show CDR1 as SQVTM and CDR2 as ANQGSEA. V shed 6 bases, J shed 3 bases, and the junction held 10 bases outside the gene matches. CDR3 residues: CSVARGTEDYGYTF. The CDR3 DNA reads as TGCAGCGTCGCCAGGGGGACGGAAGACTATGGCTACACCTTC.

The DNA of the CDR3 is TGTGCCAGCAGTGAAGTTCAGGGGCTCGAGCAGTACTTC. It encodes CASSEVQGLEQYF. This sequence joins TRBV2 and TRBJ2-7, with D maybe TRBD1 (6 bases). The CDR3 totals 13 residues. The ends were cut back, 1 base at V and 6 bases at J, with 10 bases in the middle. From germline, CDR1 is SNHLY and CDR2 FYNNEI.

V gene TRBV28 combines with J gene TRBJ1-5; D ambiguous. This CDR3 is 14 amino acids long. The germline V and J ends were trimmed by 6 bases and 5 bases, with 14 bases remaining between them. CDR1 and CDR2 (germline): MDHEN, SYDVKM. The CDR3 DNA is TGTGCCAGCAGGACGGCTGGGCCGCATCAGCCCCAGCATTTT. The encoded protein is CASRTAGPHQPQHF.

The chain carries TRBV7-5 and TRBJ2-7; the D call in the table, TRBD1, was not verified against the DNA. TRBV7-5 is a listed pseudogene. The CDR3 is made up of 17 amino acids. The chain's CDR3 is CVRSLAPRTGGLYEQYF. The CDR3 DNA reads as TGTGTCAGAAGCTTAGCCCCCAGGACAGGGGGTTTATATGAGCAGTACTTC.

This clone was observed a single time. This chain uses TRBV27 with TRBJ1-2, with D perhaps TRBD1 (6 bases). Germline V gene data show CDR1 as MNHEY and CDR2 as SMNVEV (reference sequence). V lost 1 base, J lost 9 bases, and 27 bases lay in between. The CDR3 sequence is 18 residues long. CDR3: CASSLLGDTSPGSISYTF. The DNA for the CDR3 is TGTGCCAGCAGTTTATTAGGGGACACCAGCCCCGGGTCTATTAGCTACACCTTC.

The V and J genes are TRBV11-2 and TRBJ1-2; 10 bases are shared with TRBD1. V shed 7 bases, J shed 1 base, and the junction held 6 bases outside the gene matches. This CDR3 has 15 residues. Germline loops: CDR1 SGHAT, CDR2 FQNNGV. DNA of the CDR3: TGTGCCAGCACCACAGGACAGGGGGGTAACTATGGCTACACCTTC. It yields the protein CASTTGQGGNYGYTF. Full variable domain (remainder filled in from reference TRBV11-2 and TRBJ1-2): EAGVAQSPRYKIIEKRQSVAFWCNPISGHATLYWYQQILGQGPKLLIQFQNNGVVDDSQLPKDRFSAERLKGVDSTLKIQPAKLEDSAVYLCASTTGQGGNYGYTFGSGTRLTVV.

CDR3 loop: CASSARVGGNTIYF. CDR3 nucleotide sequence: TGTGCCAGCAGCGCGAGGGTGGGAGGAAACACCATATATTTT. The chain recombines TRBV9 with TRBJ1-3, with D unresolved. This CDR3 spans 14 amino acids. Trimming shortened V by 3 bases and J by 4 bases, and 11 bases separated the two germline ends. From germline, CDR1 is SGDLS and CDR2 YYNGEE.

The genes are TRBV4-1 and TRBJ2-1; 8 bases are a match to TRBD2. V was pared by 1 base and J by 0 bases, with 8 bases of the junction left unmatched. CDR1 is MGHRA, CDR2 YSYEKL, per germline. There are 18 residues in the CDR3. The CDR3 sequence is CASSQVSGRSSSYNEQFF. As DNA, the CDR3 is TGCGCCAGCAGCCAAGTAAGCGGGAGATCTAGCTCCTACAATGAGCAGTTCTTC.

Here the CDR3 DNA reads TGTGCCAGCAGCTCACGGGACAGCGAGCATCAGCCCCAGCATTTT. This sequence encodes CASSSRDSEHQPQHF. The chain combines TRBV7-9 with TRBJ1-5, with TRBD1 identical over 7 bases. This CDR3 has 15 amino acids. J gave up 5 bases and V 4 bases, and 8 bases lay outside the gene matches. CDR1 and CDR2 from the germline V gene are SEHNR and FQNEAQ (reference sequence).